Below, one TCR beta chain is given with its context. The sample is drawn from a study of Graves' ophthalmopathy and Graves' hyperthyroidism. V gave up 0 bases and J gave up 6 bases, with 9 bases separating them. This CDR3 is built from 13 residues. TCR beta CDR3 regions were amplified from RNA transcripts. Second-round multiplex PCR followed a first-round RT-PCR using HTBI primers. MiXCR, run by TCRdb on the multiplex PCR reads, gives a single entry per CDR3 protein. The sample yields just over 600,000 distinct CDR3 sequences, 20% to 25% seen once. The sample comprised peripheral blood. This rearrangement joins TRBV12-3 or TRBV12-4 to TRBJ2-7; tentative D call: TRBD2 (5 bases). The TCR sequence derives from a woman between 18 and 29 years old with stable Graves' hyperthyroidism. Some clones in this sample may be carry-over from other donors' samples. Here the CDR3 reads CASSLAPRGEQYF. The CDR3, as DNA: TGTGCCAGCAGTTTAGCGCCCCGGGGCGAGCAGTACTTC.